Reported below is one T cell receptor (beta chain). The antigen is not known. The sample originates from a study of T cell responses to AZD1222 COVID-19 vaccine. General observations from the study: The study reported that nearly half of spike-specific TCRs target unmutated variant regions. After two AZD1222 doses, spike-specific TCR breadth and depth rose versus day 0. CD4 TCRs linked to vaccination spanned spike, dominating at 160-218 and 743-854. Samples come after the peak T cell response, not at day 14.

This CDR3 spans 13 amino acids. Germline V gene sequence: CDR1 SQVTM, CDR2 ANQGSEA. V shed 4 bases and J shed 4 bases, with 13 bases lying between them. Only in-frame clones appear in the TCRdb table, and some are missing; sequencing was by immunoSEQ multiplex PCR. The table shows approximately 170,000 clones, with around 85% occurring only once. V and J are TRBV29-1 and TRBJ1-1; D call uncertain. Sequencing was performed on peripheral blood, taken 28 days after the second AZD1222 dose. The TCR comes from an adult who received the AZD1222 COVID-19 vaccine. CDR3 sequence reads: CSVAPLSITEAFF. The CDR3 nucleotides are TGCAGCGTTGCCCCCCTGAGCATCACTGAAGCTTTCTTT.